This note documents a single T cell receptor (beta chain) sequence. The CDR3 end is not reached by the read, which stops 3 residues before it; the germline J gene fills it in. The record originates from a study of T cells in women clearing cervical HPV infection. On the study more broadly: Cases: HPV16-related CIN3 or worse on histology, 2 invasive cancers. Case blood drawn at lesion detection; control blood after infection cleared.

Germline loops: CDR1 GTSNPN, CDR2 SVGIG (reference sequence). The CDR3 is 17 amino acids. V dropped 5 bases and J dropped 2; count of bases not matched to a gene: 15. The method was immunoSEQ multiplex PCR; TCRdb's version includes in-frame clones alone and lacks a portion of them. This sample carries 40,000 or so clones, with 6% to 8% going to the ten biggest clones. The sample consisted of blood buffy coat. The receptor's source is a woman between 18 and 75 years old with a cervical HPV16 infection that either progressed to CIN3+ or cleared (not recorded which). This chain connects TRBV30 to TRBJ2-1, with TRBD2 matching over 7 bases. The CDR3 DNA, read in part, is TGTGCCTGGGACAGACTGCATCTGCTAGCGGCCTACAATGAG. It is translated as CAWDRLHLLAAYNE. The entire CDR3 reads CAWDRLHLLAAYNEQFF.